These T cell receptor beta chains were read from a single sample in a study of technical replicates of blood from several donors. Some clones are missing from TCRdb's copy, which holds only in-frame ones; the method was immunoSEQ multiplex PCR. The table shows some 83,000 clones, with 85% to 95% occurring only once. Sequences were obtained from T cells isolated from PBMCs. The receptors come from a human donor in good health. The CDR3 runs from the conserved cysteine through the conserved F or W. A D gene is named only where the DNA matches it firmly.

v_call	j_call	d_call	cdr3_aa	cdr3_nt
TRBV5-1	TRBJ2-5	NA	CASRSDSSRTQYF	TGCGCCAGCAGAAGTGACAGCTCGCGGACCCAGTACTTC
TRBV18	TRBJ1-2	NA	CASSPTGSGGYTF	TGTGCCAGCTCCCCCACGGGTTCCGGGGGCTACACCTTC
TRBV30	TRBJ1-3	NA	CAWTTGFGNTIYF	TGTGCCTGGACTACAGGTTTCGGAAACACCATATATTTT
TRBV27	TRBJ1-3	NA	CASRPGGGTAGNTIYF	TGTGCCAGCAGGCCCGGGGGGGGAACAGCTGGAAACACCATATATTTT
TRBV19	TRBJ2-7	NA	CASSIAGDSYEQYF	TGTGCCAGTAGTATAGCGGGAGACTCCTACGAGCAGTACTTC
TRBV5-1	TRBJ2-2	TRBD2	CASSLTSGSLGELFF	TGCGCCAGCAGCTTGACTAGCGGGAGTTTAGGGGAGCTGTTTTTT
TRBV10-2	TRBJ1-1	TRBD1	CASSARSEGASEAFF	TGCGCCAGCAGTGCCCGATCCGAGGGGGCTTCTGAAGCTTTCTTT
TRBV28	TRBJ2-1	TRBD2	CASSYSSGHNEQFF	TGTGCCAGCAGTTACTCTAGCGGGCACAATGAGCAGTTCTTC
TRBV5-1	TRBJ2-1	NA	CASSWDGSNEQFF	TGCGCCAGCAGCTGGGACGGGAGCAATGAGCAGTTCTTC
TRBV5-8	TRBJ1-2	NA	CASSKGAKNYGYTF	TGTGCCAGCAGCAAAGGGGCCAAGAACTATGGCTACACCTTC
TRBV5-8	TRBJ2-3	TRBD1	CASSLGNRQGSLADTQYF	TGTGCCAGCAGCTTGGGTAATCGACAGGGGAGTCTGGCAGATACGCAGTATTTT
TRBV11-3	TRBJ2-1	TRBD2	CASRIAGGSYNEQFF	TGTGCCAGCAGGATTGCGGGAGGCTCCTACAATGAGCAGTTCTTC
TRBV21-1	TRBJ2-3	NA	CASSKIGRVRADTQYF	TGTGCCAGCAGCAAAATCGGCAGGGTGCGTGCAGATACGCAGTATTTT
TRBV19	TRBJ2-1	TRBD1	CASSTGTGVYNEQFF	TGTGCCAGTAGTACCGGGACAGGCGTCTACAATGAGCAGTTCTTC